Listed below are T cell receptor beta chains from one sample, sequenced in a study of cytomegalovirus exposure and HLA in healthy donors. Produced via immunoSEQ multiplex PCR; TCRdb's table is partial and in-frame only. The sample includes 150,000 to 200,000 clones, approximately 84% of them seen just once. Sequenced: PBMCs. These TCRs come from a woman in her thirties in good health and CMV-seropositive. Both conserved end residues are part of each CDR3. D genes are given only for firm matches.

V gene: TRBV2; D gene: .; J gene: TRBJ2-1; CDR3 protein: CASSERGNGGEQFF
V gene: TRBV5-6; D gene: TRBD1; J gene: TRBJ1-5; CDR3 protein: CASSQTGTGQGQPQHF
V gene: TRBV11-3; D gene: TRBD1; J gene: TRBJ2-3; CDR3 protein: CASSLGQGGDTQYF
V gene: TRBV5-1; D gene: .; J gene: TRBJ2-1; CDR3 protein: CASSFTSSYNEQFF
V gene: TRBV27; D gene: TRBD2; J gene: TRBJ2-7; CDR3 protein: CASSLSLAGFSYEQYF
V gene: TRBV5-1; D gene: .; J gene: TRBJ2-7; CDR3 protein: CASSLQWESDEQYF
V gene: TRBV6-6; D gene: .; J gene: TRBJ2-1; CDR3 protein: CASSQREFSYNEQFF
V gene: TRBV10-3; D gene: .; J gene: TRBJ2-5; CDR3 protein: CAIKGVSETQYF
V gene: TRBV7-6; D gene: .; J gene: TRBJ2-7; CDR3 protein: CASSLGGMYEQYF
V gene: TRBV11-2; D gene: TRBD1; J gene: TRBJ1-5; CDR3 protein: CASSLGTGRVQPQHF
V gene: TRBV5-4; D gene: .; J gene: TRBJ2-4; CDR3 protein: CASSLGAAAGKNIQYF
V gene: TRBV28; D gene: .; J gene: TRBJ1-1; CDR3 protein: CASRTVLNTEAFF
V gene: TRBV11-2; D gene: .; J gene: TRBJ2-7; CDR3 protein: CASSLSTGTYEQYF
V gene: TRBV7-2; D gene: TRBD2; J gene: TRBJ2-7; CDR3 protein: CASSLAGTSNYEQYF
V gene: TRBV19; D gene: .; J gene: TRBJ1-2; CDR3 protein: CASLQGFDYSGYTF
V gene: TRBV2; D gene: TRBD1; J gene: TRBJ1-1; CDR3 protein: CASRKIQGGTEAFF
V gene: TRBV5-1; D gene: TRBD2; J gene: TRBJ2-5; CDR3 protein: CASSLVSGRVETQYF
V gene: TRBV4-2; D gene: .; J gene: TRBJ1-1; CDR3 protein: CASSQGEDWNTEAFF
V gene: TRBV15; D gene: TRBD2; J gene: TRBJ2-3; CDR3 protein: CATSREWGGDTQYF
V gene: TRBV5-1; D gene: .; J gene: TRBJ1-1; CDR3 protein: CASSSRTATNTEAFF